The entry below gives a single T cell receptor (beta chain) sequence along with its context. This receptor's antigen is unknown. No much larger clone is present one base from it, and per-base qualities are unavailable. Cut back by 4 bases and 2 bases, the V and J ends lie 12 bases apart. The germline V gene supplies CDR1 SGHTA and CDR2 FQGNSA. The CDR3 starts with the cysteine, ends with the phenylalanine, and has 15 residues. Only the CDR3 portion is preserved as DNA: 45 bases, with reading frame beginning at the first base. Donors were approximately 42 systemically healthy Caucasian individuals from Russia aged roughly 6 to 100 years. About 9.1 milliliters of peripheral blood were collected from each donor into EDTA-treated Vacutainer tubes. Ficoll-Paque density-gradient centrifugation was used to isolate PBMCs, with at least 6 million per sample. Total RNA, at least 5 micrograms per sample, was extracted from PBMCs with Trizol reagent. Naive CD45RAhigh/CD27high T cell percentages were measured by flow cytometry on a PBMC aliquot from every donor.

Library construction relied on 5' RACE. Data came from an Illumina HiSeq 2500. A second PCR of about 6 to 11 cycles was run with a J-beta primer mix and a sample-barcoded 5' primer. A template-switch 5' adaptor carrying 12 random nucleotides introduced a unique molecular identifier onto each TCR beta cDNA molecule. At least 2.5 million CDR3-containing paired-end reads were obtained from each sample. The Mint cDNA synthesis kit, primed by a TRBC-specific oligonucleotide, was used to synthesize first-strand cDNA from all RNA. After uracil-DNA glycosylase treatment, a first 18-cycle PCR used universal primers M1SS and BC2_uni_R on all cDNA. In the paper's pipeline: For normalization, 1 million high-quality reads, each with a distinct molecular identifier, were randomly selected from each sample. Instead of being binned into consensus sequences, reads that shared molecular identifiers were thrown out. MiTCR, with a Q25 quality threshold and the strictest error-elimination algorithm, was used for CDR3 identification, clonotype clustering and error correction. A nonparametric unseen species model with Euler transformation was used to estimate a lower bound on total TCR beta diversity. The raw public data were reprocessed by TCRdb itself: fastp quality trimming at Q25, MiXCR clonotype calling, in-frame beta chains only. When rows share a CDR3 protein, they turn into one entry using the most common DNA and genes. It is TCRdb's table, rather than the study itself, that gives the V and J calls and clone size. This sample holds approximately 960,000 distinct CDR3 sequences; 29% were observed only once. The top ten clonotypes cover roughly 10% of the sample.

The sample originates from a study of blood T cells in healthy people across ages (dated by TCRdb to between 2015 and 2016). Background on the whole study: Template switching captured roughly one uniquely barcoded TCR beta cDNA molecule per two T cells in model experiments. For two donors (one aged 18 to 29 and one aged 80 or older), the study analyzed two additional independent replicas of 1 million unique cDNA reads from the same blood draw. To track age-related changes in TCR beta repertoire diversity, the study relied on deep sequencing normalized with unique cDNA molecular identifiers. The donors were split into four age groups: young (average 16 years), middle-aged (39), aged (roughly 65) and long-lived (about 82). Overall study outcomes, separate from this receptor: The CMV infection status of donors was not known, potentially confounding age-related changes in expanded clonotypes. Compared with the aged group, more naive CD4+ T cells, fewer expanded clones and increased TCR diversity were shown by the long-lived group, suggesting age selection. A strong correlation was found between observed TCR beta diversity and the percentage of naive T cells measured by flow cytometry. Estimates of total diversity based on one million sequenced T cells were regarded as lower bounds and as underestimates. As age increased, observed TCR beta diversity per million T cells dropped in a roughly linear way, and a significant reduction was already evident by age approximately 40. Because profiling used bulk unsorted PBMCs, naive and antigen-experienced compartments could not be compared conclusively.

This sample was shared with a second study, whose subject was T cells of mothers and their children. The second study also describes: Nine systemically healthy Caucasian individuals, comprising three mothers and their six children, were included as donors. cDNA synthesis used all of the extracted RNA, with approximately 1.4 ug of RNA in each 15 ul reaction. In the second PCR, the M1S primer added sample barcodes and 2-4 random nucleotides. More than 9 million TCR beta CDR3 reads were obtained from each mother, and several million reads were obtained from each child. Thymic selection similarly shapes TCR recombination output in related and unrelated pairs, with minor effect from inherited differences. Normalized repertoire overlap in related mother-child pairs was always slightly higher than in unrelated mother-child pairs, but the difference was never significant. No persistent microchimeric T cell clones were detected, at a sensitivity of roughly 100 clones per million clonotypes. To look for features that set related mother-child pairs apart from unrelated individuals, the researchers ran deep NGS to compare the TCR beta repertoires of mothers and children. Mothers averaged approximately 41 +/- 4 years of age and children averaged around 10 +/- 4 years. After adapter ligation was performed with NEBNext reagents, the libraries were sequenced on an Illumina HiSeq 2000 with 100+100 nt paired-end reads. Mother and child libraries were prepared a month apart and sequenced in separate runs to prevent cross-contamination. Between 500,000 and 2,000,000 distinct TCR beta clonotypes were identified per donor. Naive TCR beta clonotypes were estimated from low-frequency clonotypes matched to each donor's FACS-determined naive share, without sorting.

The source of this sequence is a woman in her forties in good health. Sequences were obtained from blood. This sequence uses TRBV7-2 and TRBJ1-5; TRBD1 is a possible D gene, resting on 6 matching bases. Here the CDR3 is given as CASSSTGYGNQPQHF. The nucleotides are TGTGCCAGCAGCTCAACAGGGTACGGCAATCAGCCCCAGCATTTT. Joined to the reference TRBV7-2 and TRBJ1-5 proteins, this CDR3 gives the full variable domain: GAGVSQSPSNKVTEKGKDVELRCDPISGHTALYWYRQSLGQGLEFLIYFQGNSAPDKSGLPSDRFSAERTGGSVSTLTIQRTQQEDSAVYLCASSSTGYGNQPQHFGDGTRLSIL.